This entry describes one T cell receptor beta chain. These data belong to a study of cytomegalovirus exposure and HLA in healthy donors. With 60 Vbeta and 13 Jbeta primers, the PCR was carried out. Clones were sequenced by immunoSEQ multiplex PCR, and TCRdb holds only the in-frame ones, with some missing. This sample's table reports around 120,000 clones. The length of the CDR3 is 8 residues. The germline CDR1 and CDR2 sequences are SQVTM and ANQGSEA. The V end was cut by 6 bases, the J end by 8 bases, with 2 bases between. Sequenced: PBMCs. The clonotype was recovered from a man between 18 and 29 years old in good health and CMV-seronegative. This rearrangement joins TRBV29-1 to TRBJ2-1; unclear D gene. This CDR3 is CSVDEQFF. CDR3 DNA sequence: TGCAGCGTCGATGAGCAGTTCTTC.